This T cell receptor (beta chain) was captured by sequencing in a study of blood T cell repertoires in COVID-19. Only in-frame clones appear in the TCRdb table, and some are missing; sequencing was by immunoSEQ multiplex PCR. Of about 250,000 clones listed, about 82% are singletons. J was trimmed by 6 bases and V by 7 bases; bases with no gene match: 17. CDR3 size: 16 residues. Germline V lookup: CDR1 MGHRA, CDR2 YSYEKL. Specimen: peripheral blood. This TCR came from an elderly woman with COVID-19, enrolled during active disease. V is TRBV4-1 and J is TRBJ1-1, with TRBD1 matching over 7 bases. CDR3 sequence (DNA): TGCGCCAGCACATCTTACCTTCGACAGGGACTGGCTGAAGCTTTCTTT. Residues: CASTSYLRQGLAEAFF.